This TCR beta chain was obtained from a study of breast tumors, draining lymph nodes, adjacent tissues. Study outcomes and limitations: Tumor repertoires ranked between lymph nodes and nontumor tissue in diversity, with V and J gene preferences. Luminal-like breast cancer showed significantly higher tumor–nontumor repertoire similarity than basal-like. Data fit most tumor T cells coming from lymph node, expanding in tumor.

TCRdb re-called the multiplex PCR reads with MiXCR, one entry per CDR3 protein. The top ten hold 7.5% to 9.5% of the sample, which has tens of thousands of distinct CDR3 sequences, 20% to 25% seen once. A word on this clonotype: Its antigen is not known.

Unmatched junction bases numbered 10, after V lost 6 bases and J lost 4 bases. Germline CDR1 ENHRY, CDR2 SYGVKD. The CDR3 has 15 amino acids. The clonotype was recovered from a female donor with breast cancer. Some clones in this sample may be carry-over from other donors' samples. The chain recombines TRBV10-3 with TRBJ2-7; 9 nucleotides line up with TRBD2. The material sequenced was breast tumor tissue. CDR3 protein: CAISGGGRAQYEQYF. The CDR3 region has the DNA TGTGCCATCAGCGGGGGCGGGAGGGCCCAATACGAGCAGTACTTC.